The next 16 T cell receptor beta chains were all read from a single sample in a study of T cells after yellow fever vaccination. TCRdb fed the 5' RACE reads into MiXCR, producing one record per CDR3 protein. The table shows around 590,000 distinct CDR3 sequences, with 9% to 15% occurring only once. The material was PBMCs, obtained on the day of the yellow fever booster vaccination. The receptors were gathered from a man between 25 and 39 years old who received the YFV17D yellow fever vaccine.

The CDR3 nucleotides read TGTGCCAGCAGCTCTGGGGGTAGTAGGAATTCACCCCTCCACTTT. Amino acids: CASSSGGSRNSPLHF. The rearrangement links TRBV7-2 to TRBJ1-6, with D tentatively TRBD1 (5 bases). V gave up 4 bases and J gave up 7 bases, with 14 bases separating them. This CDR3 comprises 15 residues. The germline CDR1 and CDR2 sequences are SGHTA and FQGNSA.

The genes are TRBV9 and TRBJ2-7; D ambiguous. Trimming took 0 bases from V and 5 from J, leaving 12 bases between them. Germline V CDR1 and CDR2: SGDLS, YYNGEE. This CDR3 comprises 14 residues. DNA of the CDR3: TGTGCCAGCAGCGTAGAAGGCTTAGCTAACGAGCAGTACTTC. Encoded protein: CASSVEGLANEQYF.

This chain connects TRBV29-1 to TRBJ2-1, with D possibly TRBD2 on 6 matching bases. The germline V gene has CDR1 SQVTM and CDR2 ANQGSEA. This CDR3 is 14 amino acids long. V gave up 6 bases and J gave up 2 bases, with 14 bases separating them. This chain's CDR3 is CSVGPSAPYNEQFF. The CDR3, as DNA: TGCAGCGTCGGTCCTAGCGCCCCCTACAATGAGCAGTTCTTC.

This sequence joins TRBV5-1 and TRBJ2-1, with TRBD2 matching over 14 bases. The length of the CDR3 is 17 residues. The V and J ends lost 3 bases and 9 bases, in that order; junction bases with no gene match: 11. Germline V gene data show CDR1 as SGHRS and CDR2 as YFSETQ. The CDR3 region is CASSYSGLAGVGAEQFF. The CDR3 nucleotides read TGCGCCAGCAGCTATTCGGGACTAGCGGGAGTGGGGGCTGAGCAGTTCTTC.

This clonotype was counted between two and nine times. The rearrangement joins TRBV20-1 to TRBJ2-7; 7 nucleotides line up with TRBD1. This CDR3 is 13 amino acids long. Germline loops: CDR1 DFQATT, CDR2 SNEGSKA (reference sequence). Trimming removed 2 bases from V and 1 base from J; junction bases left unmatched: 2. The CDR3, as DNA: TGCAGTGCTAGATCGACAGGGTCCTACGAGCAGTACTTC. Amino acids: CSARSTGSYEQYF.

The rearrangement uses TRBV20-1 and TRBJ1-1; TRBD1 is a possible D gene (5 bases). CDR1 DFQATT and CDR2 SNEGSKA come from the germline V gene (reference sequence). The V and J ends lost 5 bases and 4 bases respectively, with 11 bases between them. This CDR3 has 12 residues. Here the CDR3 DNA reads TGCAGTGCTGCCCCTGGGGGCACTGAAGCTTTCTTT. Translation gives CSAAPGGTEAFF.

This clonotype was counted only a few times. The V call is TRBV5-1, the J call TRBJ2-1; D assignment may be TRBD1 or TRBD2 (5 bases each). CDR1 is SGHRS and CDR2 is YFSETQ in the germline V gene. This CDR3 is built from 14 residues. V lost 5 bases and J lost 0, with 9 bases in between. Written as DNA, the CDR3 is TGCGCCAGCAGTGCAGGGAGCTCCTACAATGAGCAGTTCTTC. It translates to CASSAGSSYNEQFF.

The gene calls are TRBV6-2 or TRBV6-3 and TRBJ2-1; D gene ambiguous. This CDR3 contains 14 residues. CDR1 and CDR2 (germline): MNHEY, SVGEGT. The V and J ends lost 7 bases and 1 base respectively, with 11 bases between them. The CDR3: CASTPLGSYNEQFF. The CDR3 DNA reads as TGTGCCAGCACCCCCCTGGGGTCCTACAATGAGCAGTTCTTC.

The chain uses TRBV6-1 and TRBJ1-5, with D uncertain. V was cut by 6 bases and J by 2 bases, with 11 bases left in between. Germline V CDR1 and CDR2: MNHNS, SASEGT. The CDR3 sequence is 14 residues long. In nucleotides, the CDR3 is TGTGCCAGCAGCCCCCGAGGAGGCAATCAGCCCCAGCATTTT. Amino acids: CASSPRGGNQPQHF.

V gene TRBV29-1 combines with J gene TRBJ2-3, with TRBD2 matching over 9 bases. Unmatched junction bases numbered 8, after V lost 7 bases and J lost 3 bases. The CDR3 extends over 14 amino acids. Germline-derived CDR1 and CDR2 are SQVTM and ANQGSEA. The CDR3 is CSGLAGPGTDTQYF. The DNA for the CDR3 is TGCAGCGGGCTAGCGGGACCTGGGACAGATACGCAGTATTTT.

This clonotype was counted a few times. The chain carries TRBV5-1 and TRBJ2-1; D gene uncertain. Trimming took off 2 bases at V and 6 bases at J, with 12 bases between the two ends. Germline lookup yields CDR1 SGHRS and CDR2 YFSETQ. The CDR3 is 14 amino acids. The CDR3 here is CASSLVAGPNEQFF. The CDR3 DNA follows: TGCGCCAGCAGCTTAGTGGCCGGACCCAATGAGCAGTTCTTC.

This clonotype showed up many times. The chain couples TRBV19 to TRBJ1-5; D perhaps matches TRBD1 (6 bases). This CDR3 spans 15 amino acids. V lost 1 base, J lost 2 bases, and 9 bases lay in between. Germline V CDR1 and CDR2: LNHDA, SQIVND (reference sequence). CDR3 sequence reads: CASSIVSGGNQPQHF. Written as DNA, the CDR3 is TGTGCCAGTAGTATAGTTTCAGGGGGCAATCAGCCCCAGCATTTT.

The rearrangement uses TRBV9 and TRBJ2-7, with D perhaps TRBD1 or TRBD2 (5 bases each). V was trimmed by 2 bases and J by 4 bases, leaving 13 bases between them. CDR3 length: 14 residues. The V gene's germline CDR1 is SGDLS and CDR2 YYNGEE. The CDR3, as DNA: TGTGCCAGCAGCGTGGGACCAAAGGAATACGAGCAGTACTTC. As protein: CASSVGPKEYEQYF.

CDR3 sequence: CSAGTSYNEQFF. In DNA, the CDR3 is TGCAGCGCCGGGACTTCGTACAATGAGCAGTTCTTC. This chain joins TRBV29-1 and TRBJ2-1, with a tentative D call TRBD2 (6 bases). The V gene lost 7 bases and the J gene lost 4 bases, with 11 bases spanning the gap. Looked up from germline, CDR1 is SQVTM and CDR2 is ANQGSEA. This CDR3 spans 12 amino acids.

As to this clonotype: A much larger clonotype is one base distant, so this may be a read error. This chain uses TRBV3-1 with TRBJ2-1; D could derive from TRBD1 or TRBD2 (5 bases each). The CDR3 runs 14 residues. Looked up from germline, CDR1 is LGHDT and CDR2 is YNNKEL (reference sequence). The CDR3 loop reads CASSQDWSPGRRLF. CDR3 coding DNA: TGTGCCAGCAGCCAAGATTGGAGTCCGGGACGTAGGCTCTTC.

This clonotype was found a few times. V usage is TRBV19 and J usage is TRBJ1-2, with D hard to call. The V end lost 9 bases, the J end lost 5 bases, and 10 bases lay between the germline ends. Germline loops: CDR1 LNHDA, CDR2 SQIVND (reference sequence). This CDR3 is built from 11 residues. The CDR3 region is CARRVGYGYTF. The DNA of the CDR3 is TGTGCCAGAAGAGTCGGTTATGGCTACACCTTC.